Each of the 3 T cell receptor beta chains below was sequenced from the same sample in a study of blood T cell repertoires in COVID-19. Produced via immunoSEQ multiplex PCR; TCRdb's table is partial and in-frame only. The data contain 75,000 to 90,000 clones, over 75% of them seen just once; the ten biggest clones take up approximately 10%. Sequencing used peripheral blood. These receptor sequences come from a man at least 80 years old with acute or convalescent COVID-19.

The CDR3 region is CATSDPTGGRTQETQYF. The DNA of the CDR3 is TGTGCCACCAGTGATCCAACAGGGGGGCGAACACAAGAGACCCAGTACTTC. This chain links TRBV24-1 with TRBJ2-5; TRBD1 agrees at 8 bases. V lost 3 bases, J lost 2 bases, and 10 bases stayed unmatched. The germline V gene has CDR1 KGHDR and CDR2 SFDVKD. The CDR3 length is 17 residues.

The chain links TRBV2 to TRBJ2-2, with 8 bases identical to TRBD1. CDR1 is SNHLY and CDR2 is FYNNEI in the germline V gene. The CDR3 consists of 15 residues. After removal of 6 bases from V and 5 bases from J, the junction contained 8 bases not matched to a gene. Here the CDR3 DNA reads TGTGCCAGCAGGTTTGGACAGGGTGGGACCGGGGAGCTGTTTTTT. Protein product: CASRFGQGGTGELFF.

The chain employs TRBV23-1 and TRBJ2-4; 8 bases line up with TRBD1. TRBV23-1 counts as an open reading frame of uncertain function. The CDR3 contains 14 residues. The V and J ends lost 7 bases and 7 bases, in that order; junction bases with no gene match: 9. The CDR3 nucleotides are TGCGCCAGCATGCCGGGACAGGTAAGGAACATTCAGTACTTC. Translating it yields CASMPGQVRNIQYF.